The following is a TCR beta chain sequence with its context. The antigen remains undetermined. This specimen comes from a study of T cells expressing NK-cell markers. The overall study: Of eight sequenced donors, seven were HCMV-seropositive and one HCMV-seronegative.

This CDR3 region has 16 residues. In germline, CDR1 is DFQATT, CDR2 SNEGSKA (reference sequence). A 5'RACE template switching approach incorporating UMIs was used to make TCR beta cDNA. TCRdb reprocessed the 5' RACE reads, keeping one entry per CDR3 protein, no DNA. The record lists 350,000 to 400,000 distinct CDR3 sequences, of which the ten most abundant hold approximately 11%. Study observations and caveats: Clones of NKG2C+ T cells that had expanded were of unclear HCMV specificity. Several of the donors also had these clonotypes leading their CD3+CD56-NKG2C+ fraction.

This TCR came from a woman aged 45-60 years in good health. V usage is TRBV20-1 and J usage is TRBJ2-5; with no DNA, the TCRdb D assignment of TRBD2 cannot be verified. The specimen sequenced was blood T cells: a sorted CD56 or NKG2C T cell subset, CD4+ or CD8+ T cells, or bulk PBMC T cells (not recorded which). The CDR3 protein is CSARAALAGVRETQYF.